The T cell receptor beta chain under discussion was sequenced for a study of T-cell reconstitution after alpha-beta-depleted transplantation in children. This clonotype has more than one count but fewer than ten. Molecular barcoding with unique molecular identifiers was used for the TCRbeta library. TCRdb re-derived calls from the PCR reads in MiXCR, one entry per CDR3 protein. There are about 200,000 distinct CDR3 sequences in the sample; approximately 8.4% occur only once, and 35% lies in the top ten. The sequencing used PBMCs, mostly from graft donor cells, collected 360 days after TCRalphabeta/CD19-depleted stem cell transplant. The sequence was obtained from a male patient aged 2-10 years who had a stem cell transplant for acute myeloid leukemia, so the T cells may come from the graft donor.

In DNA form, the CDR3 reads TGCAGTGCTAGGGCTTTCAGGGAGGCCTACAATGAGCAGTTCTTC. Protein: CSARAFREAYNEQFF. This sequence joins TRBV20-1 and TRBJ2-1; D may be TRBD2 (6 bases). Germline values: CDR1 DFQATT, CDR2 SNEGSKA (reference sequence). The V end was cut by 3 bases, the J end by 2 bases, with 14 bases between. This CDR3 spans 15 amino acids.